This T cell receptor beta chain is drawn from a study of lymphopenia after photon versus proton radiotherapy. The CDR3 has 13 amino acids. V lost 2 bases and J 5 bases, leaving 9 bases between the germline ends. Per germline, CDR1 SEHNR and CDR2 FQNEAQ (reference sequence). Regarding this clone: The antigen remains undetermined.

The study, taken as a whole, reports: Better survival with proton therapy was suggested as possible, not demonstrated. Oligoclonal CD8+ Temra expansion after nadir drove photon patients' diversity drop. In patients who died, overall survival fell as post-nadir TCR diversity dropped more. Photon-treated patients lost naive T cells and TCR diversity; proton-treated stayed stable.

Profiled with immunoSEQ multiplex PCR; TCRdb holds only in-frame clones, not every one. The sample consists of about 70,000 clones, more than 75% of them appearing once. The rearrangement links TRBV7-9 to TRBJ2-5; D is uncertain. The sequence came from a man older than 75 with esophageal cancer. The specimen comprised peripheral blood, sampled from a patient treated with proton-based radiotherapy. CDR3 amino acids: CASSLPTVETQYF. The CDR3 DNA reads as TGTGCCAGCAGCTTACCGACTGTGGAGACCCAGTACTTC.